This T cell receptor (beta chain) was found in a study of CD8 T cells in ankylosing spondylitis. The TCR beta libraries were generated through quantitative 5'-RACE incorporating molecular barcodes. From the 5' RACE reads, TCRdb called clonotypes with MiXCR, one entry per CDR3 protein. The table has around 250,000 distinct CDR3 sequences, over 15% seen once. A remark on this clonotype: Antigen: not known.

Germline V CDR1 and CDR2: SGHDN, FVKESK. This CDR3 comprises 15 residues. V lost 0 bases, J lost 9 bases, and 11 bases stayed unmatched. Study-wide points: CD8+ disease-linked clones were present at relatively low frequencies in blood. Clones linked to disease were reported to show significant enrichment in matched ankylosing spondylitis synovial fluid.

This sequence joins TRBV14 and TRBJ2-7, with 7 bases matching TRBD1. This receptor was obtained from a male donor with ankylosing spondylitis or in good health (not recorded which). Specimen: blood, either unsorted or a sorted T cell fraction (not recorded which). The CDR3 DNA reads TGTGCCAGCAGCCAAGAACAGGGGATCCCGAGCGGGCAGTACTTC. Amino acids: CASSQEQGIPSGQYF.